This T cell receptor beta chain was sequenced in a study of blood T cell repertoires in COVID-19. Assay used: immunoSEQ multiplex PCR; TCRdb lists only in-frame clones, some missing. The data hold under 250,000 clones, with approximately 80% observed a single time. The receptor's source is a woman aged 60-70 years with active or convalescent COVID-19. Sequences were obtained from peripheral blood.

The CDR3 is CASSQMAGGAYNEQFF. Here the CDR3 DNA reads TGTGCCAGCAGCCAAATGGCGGGAGGGGCCTACAATGAGCAGTTCTTC. This chain uses TRBV3-1 (or the pseudogene TRBV3-2) with TRBJ2-1, with 9 bases that match TRBD2. The V segment lost 2 bases and the J segment 2 bases; nucleotides outside the gene matches: 4. There are 16 residues in the CDR3. Germline V gives CDR1 LGHDT, CDR2 YNNKEL (reference sequence).